This T cell receptor beta chain emerged from a study of spatial heterogeneity in lung cancer. Whole-study context: The donor population consisted of over 55 patients with untreated, early-stage non-small cell lung cancer. The study sequenced follow-up PBMC samples when they were available, at a median of approximately two years after resection.

This clonotype was found many times. Its antigen is as yet unknown. General study results and limits: At tumor resection, ubiquitous expanded TCRs were detected in blood more often than later.

Looked up from germline, CDR1 is PRHDT and CDR2 is FYEKMQ (reference sequence). Trimming shortened V by 0 bases and J by 2 bases, and 11 bases separated the two germline ends. This CDR3 is 15 amino acids long. The library protocol tagged each TCR cDNA with a unique molecular identifier. TCRdb reanalysed the 5' RACE reads using MiXCR and keeps one entry per CDR3 protein. This sample yields about 52,000 distinct CDR3 sequences, of which roughly 7.4% are seen a single time; around 36% belongs to the top ten. Time point of the sample: blood at routine non-recurrence follow-up after resection. Whole RNA obtained from tumor, nontumor lung or frozen PBMC underwent sequencing without sorting.

Source: PBMCs, taken at follow-up. This chain connects TRBV13 to TRBJ2-7; D gene ambiguous. The TCR was taken from a female donor with early-stage non-small cell lung cancer. As DNA, the CDR3 is TGTGCCAGCAGCTTAGGCCCCAGAAGTCCCTACGAGCAGTACTTC. Protein sequence: CASSLGPRSPYEQYF.